The 28 T cell receptor beta chains listed next were all sequenced from one sample in a study of blood T cell repertoires in COVID-19 (dated by TCRdb to the early 2020s). The library was produced with the immunoSEQ multiplex PCR assay. TCRdb took over this immuneACCESS table, retaining in-frame rearrangements with V and J assigned. Such tables are incomplete; in checked studies, under half of the missing clones stem from an unresolved V gene, and the remainder is unexplained. The sample data list over 250,000 clones, and roughly nine tenths of these were observed just once. Roughly 4% of the sample comes from the top ten. Sequenced sample: peripheral blood. These receptors were collected from a man between 60 and 75 years old who had recovered from COVID-19.

This sequence joins TRBV2 and TRBJ2-3; tentatively, D is TRBD2 (6 bases). Germline V gene sequence: CDR1 SNHLY, CDR2 FYNNEI. This CDR3 has 16 residues. Trimming cost V 6 bases and J 4 bases, with 20 bases left between them. The CDR3 sequence is CASSHRDSRNPDTQYF. CDR3 DNA: TGTGCCAGCAGCCATAGGGACTCGCGGAACCCAGATACGCAGTATTTT.

The V and J genes are TRBV5-4 and TRBJ2-7; tentatively, D is TRBD1 (5 bases). From germline, CDR1 is SGHNT and CDR2 YYREEE (reference sequence). Trimming stripped 0 bases from V and 6 bases from J, with 16 bases between. The CDR3 length is 15 residues. CDR3 nucleotide sequence: TGTGCCAGCAGCTTGGGGGGCGGCCCGCCAGGCGAGCAGTACTTC. Encoded protein: CASSLGGGPPGEQYF.

V is TRBV6-2 or TRBV6-3 and J is TRBJ1-1; no firm D call. Trimming took off 2 bases at V and 6 bases at J, with 10 bases between the two ends. The V gene's germline CDR1 is MNHEY and CDR2 SVGEGT. The CDR3 extends over 13 amino acids. The CDR3 DNA reads as TGTGCCAGCAGTTACAACTGGGCCGCTGAAGCTTTCTTT. It is translated as CASSYNWAAEAFF.

This clone was observed at least ten times. This chain's CDR3 is CASSLVSEDYEQYF. In DNA form, the CDR3 reads TGTGCCAGCAGCTTGGTTAGCGAAGACTACGAGCAGTACTTC. This rearrangement joins TRBV5-6 to TRBJ2-7; a weak D match, TRBD2 (5 bases). The CDR3 extends over 14 amino acids. Germline CDR1 and CDR2: SGHDT and YYEEEE. V gave up 0 bases and J gave up 3 bases, with 10 bases separating them.

V is TRBV20-1 and J is TRBJ2-5; D is unresolved. The CDR3 spans 11 residues. V was shortened by 0 bases and J by 7 bases, with 6 bases between the two germline ends. Germline V gene data show CDR1 as DFQATT and CDR2 as SNEGSKA (reference sequence). The CDR3 protein is CSARDPGTQYF. The CDR3 nucleotides read TGCAGTGCTAGAGATCCGGGGACCCAGTACTTC.

V and J are TRBV9 and TRBJ1-2; TRBD1 aligns across 7 bases. The germline V gene encodes CDR1 SGDLS and CDR2 YYNGEE. Trimming cost V 1 base and J 8 bases; bases outside gene matches: 11. The CDR3 consists of 15 residues. The CDR3 DNA sequence: TGTGCCAGCAGCGTAAGGACAGGTCAGGGAGACGGCTACACCTTC. Protein: CASSVRTGQGDGYTF.

This CDR3 is CASSELVAGKSEQYF. The CDR3, as DNA: TGTGCCAGCAGTGAATTGGTCGCGGGGAAAAGTGAGCAGTACTTC. This chain connects TRBV6-1 to TRBJ2-7; a possible D gene is TRBD2 (6 bases). Germline assignment: CDR1 MNHNS and CDR2 SASEGT. Trimming removed 2 bases from V and 7 bases from J, with 18 bases in between. CDR3 length: 15 residues.

This clone was seen once. The V call is TRBV29-1, the J call TRBJ2-3; tentative D call: TRBD1 (6 bases). The CDR3 length is 13 residues. The germline gives CDR1 SQVTM, CDR2 ANQGSEA. Deletions cut 5 bases from V and 2 bases from J, with 11 bases between. The CDR3 region has the DNA TGCAGCGTTCATGCAGGGGCCACAGATACGCAGTATTTT. Its translation: CSVHAGATDTQYF.

A few counts support this clone. This rearrangement joins TRBV7-9 to TRBJ1-2, with D possibly TRBD1 on 6 matching bases. V lost 4 bases to trimming and J lost 0 bases, with 15 bases between them. CDR3 size: 16 residues. The germline CDR1 and CDR2 sequences are SEHNR and FQNEAQ (reference sequence). In DNA form, the CDR3 reads TGTGCCAGCAGCTCACCGGGGGGGGCCACTAACTATGGCTACACCTTC. Its protein is CASSSPGGATNYGYTF.

The chain uses TRBV6-6 and TRBJ2-6; D not resolved. CDR1 is MNHNY, CDR2 SVGAGI, per germline (reference sequence). CDR3 length: 15 amino acids. V was shortened by 2 bases and J by 0 bases, with 5 bases between the two germline ends. The CDR3 bases are TGTGCCAGCAGTTACGGCAGCTCTGGGGCCAACGTCCTGACTTTC. It codes for CASSYGSSGANVLTF.

The rearrangement links TRBV3-1 (or the pseudogene TRBV3-2) to TRBJ1-1; TRBD1 matches 9 bases. The CDR3 is 15 residues long. Germline CDR1 is LGHDT and CDR2 is YNNKEL (reference sequence). Trimming cost V 5 bases and J 5 bases; bases outside gene matches: 9. CDR3 in DNA: TGTGCCAGCAGCAACCCCGGGACAGGGAAAACTGAAGCTTTCTTT. As protein: CASSNPGTGKTEAFF.

The V gene is TRBV27, the J gene TRBJ2-5; the match to TRBD1 covers 7 bases. This CDR3 comprises 14 residues. The J segment lost 4 bases and the V segment lost 2 bases, leaving 4 bases of the junction unmatched. Germline loops: CDR1 MNHEY, CDR2 SMNVEV (reference sequence). DNA of the CDR3: TGTGCCAGCAGTTTAATTGACAGGGTAGAGACCCAGTACTTC. Translated: CASSLIDRVETQYF.

The genes are TRBV19 and TRBJ1-1; TRBD1 is a possible D gene (6 bases). CDR1 is LNHDA and CDR2 is SQIVND in the germline V gene (reference sequence). There are 13 residues in the CDR3. Trimming cost V 7 bases and J 4 bases, with 13 bases left between them. CDR3 residues: CASIPRGSTEAFF. CDR3 DNA sequence: TGTGCCAGTATCCCCAGGGGAAGCACTGAAGCTTTCTTT.

The rearrangement links TRBV19 to TRBJ1-6; 7 bases fit TRBD1. The CDR3 runs 15 residues. The trim removed 5 bases at V and 8 bases at J, leaving 9 bases unmatched. Germline V lookup: CDR1 LNHDA, CDR2 SQIVND (reference sequence). The CDR3 reads CASSPLGQGDSPLHF. CDR3 sequence (DNA): TGTGCCAGTAGTCCCCTTGGGCAGGGGGATTCACCCCTCCACTTT.

The chain couples TRBV6-5 to TRBJ1-4; D is uncertain. The CDR3 spans 13 residues. Between the trimmed V and J ends, which lost 6 bases and 8 bases, there was a span of 13 bases. The germline CDR1 and CDR2 sequences are MNHEY and SVGAGI. CDR3 in amino acids: CASRPPGTEKLFF. CDR3 nucleotides: TGTGCCAGCAGGCCCCCGGGAACGGAAAAACTGTTTTTT.

The genes are TRBV5-1 and TRBJ2-2; 10 nucleotides agree with TRBD2. The V segment lost 4 bases and the J segment 7 bases; nucleotides outside the gene matches: 7. There are 15 residues in the CDR3. Germline V CDR1 and CDR2: SGHRS, YFSETQ. The CDR3 bases are TGCGCCAGCAGCCCAGCGGGGGGGCCTGTCGGGGAGCTGTTTTTT. This translates into CASSPAGGPVGELFF.

The chain carries TRBV27 and TRBJ2-2; 10 nucleotides agree with TRBD2. Germline-derived CDR1 and CDR2 are MNHEY and SMNVEV (reference sequence). The CDR3 loop spans 15 amino acids. V lost 2 bases to trimming and J lost 4 bases; unmatched junction nucleotides: 1. The chain's CDR3 is CASSLTSGATGELFF. In DNA form, the CDR3 reads TGTGCCAGCAGTTTAACTAGCGGGGCCACCGGGGAGCTGTTTTTT.

This clone was counted once. V and J are TRBV7-8 and TRBJ2-7, with 7 bases that match TRBD2. The CDR3 covers 14 residues. Trimming removed 3 bases from V and 2 bases from J; junction bases left unmatched: 4. The germline gives CDR1 SGHVS, CDR2 FQNEAQ. CDR3 protein: CASSLLAATYEQYF. In DNA form, the CDR3 reads TGTGCCAGCAGCTTGCTAGCGGCCACCTACGAGCAGTACTTC. Supplemented by reference TRBV7-8 and TRBJ2-7, the full variable domain reads GAGVSQSPRYKVAKRGQDVALRCDPISGHVSLFWYQQALGQGPEFLTYFQNEAQLDKSGLPSDRFFAERPEGSVSTLKIQRTQQEDSAVYLCASSLLAATYEQYFGPGTRLTVT.

The chain links TRBV4-2 to TRBJ2-1; 8 nucleotides match TRBD2. Unmatched junction bases numbered 4, after V lost 0 bases and J lost 6 bases. CDR3 length: 15 amino acids. Germline lookup yields CDR1 LGHNA and CDR2 YNFKEQ. Here the CDR3 DNA reads TGTGCCAGCAGCCAAGATGGGCGGGGGGTCAATGAGCAGTTCTTC. Translation: CASSQDGRGVNEQFF.

This chain uses TRBV3-1 (or the pseudogene TRBV3-2) with TRBJ2-7; TRBD1 is a possible D gene (5 bases). Germline CDR1 and CDR2: LGHDT and YNNKEL (reference sequence). This CDR3 contains 13 residues. The V and J ends lost 6 bases and 0 bases respectively, with 9 bases between them. The CDR3 coding sequence is TGTGCCAGCAGGGGGCCTGACTCCTACGAGCAGTACTTC. Protein sequence: CASRGPDSYEQYF.

The chain recombines TRBV19 with TRBJ1-4; tentative D call: TRBD1 (5 bases). This CDR3 has 15 amino acids. Deletions cut 7 bases from V and 8 bases from J, with 20 bases between. Germline CDR1 reads LNHDA; CDR2 reads SQIVND (reference sequence). The DNA for the CDR3 is TGTGCCAGTAAGGACCGTGCAGGGATGGCAGAAAAACTGTTTTTT. This gives the protein CASKDRAGMAEKLFF.

The rearrangement joins TRBV5-1 to TRBJ2-2, with 11 nucleotides matching TRBD2. After removal of 3 bases from V and 8 bases from J, the junction contained 9 bases not matched to a gene. Per the germline V gene, CDR1 is SGHRS and CDR2 is YFSETQ. The CDR3 length is 16 residues. CDR3 DNA sequence: TGCGCCAGCAGCTCGGCGACTAGCGGGGCTAATGGGGAGCTGTTTTTT. This encodes CASSSATSGANGELFF.

The CDR3, as DNA: TGTGCCAGCAGCGGGACAGTATCCCACTACGAGCAGTACTTC. Protein: CASSGTVSHYEQYF. V usage is TRBV7-8 and J usage is TRBJ2-7; 7 bases are shared with TRBD1. The CDR3 consists of 14 residues. The V and J ends lost 5 bases and 3 bases, in that order; junction bases with no gene match: 7. The germline V gene encodes CDR1 SGHVS and CDR2 FQNEAQ.

CDR3 sequence: CASHNPGAGANVLTF. The CDR3 DNA sequence: TGTGCCAGCCATAATCCGGGTGCTGGGGCCAACGTCCTGACTTTC. The chain joins TRBV5-4 to TRBJ2-6, with D unclear. Germline assignment: CDR1 SGHNT and CDR2 YYREEE (reference sequence). The germline V and J ends were trimmed by 7 bases and 2 bases, with 13 bases remaining between them. The CDR3 spans 15 residues.

J is TRBJ1-1 and V is TRBV5-1; no definite D call. The CDR3 extends over 14 amino acids. Germline CDR1 reads SGHRS; CDR2 reads YFSETQ. The V gene lost 4 bases and the J gene lost 0 bases, with 10 bases spanning the gap. Here the CDR3 reads CASSIAGMNTEAFF. The CDR3 bases are TGCGCCAGCAGCATCGCGGGCATGAACACTGAAGCTTTCTTT.

This clone showed up just a few times. The chain carries TRBV21-1 and TRBJ2-2; whether TRBD2, the table's D call, matches the DNA was not checked. TRBV21-1 constitutes a pseudogene. This CDR3 is built from 15 residues. The CDR3 sequence: CASRSAGGPTGELFF. Written as DNA, the CDR3 is TGTGCCAGCAGGTCAGCGGGGGGGCCCACCGGGGAGCTGTTTTTT.

The chain couples TRBV19 to TRBJ2-3; 12 bases match TRBD2. The CDR3 is 18 amino acids. After removal of 1 base from V and 3 bases from J, the junction contained 8 bases not matched to a gene. Germline V lookup: CDR1 LNHDA, CDR2 SQIVND (reference sequence). CDR3 in amino acids: CASSIVQRLAGATDTQYF. In DNA form, the CDR3 reads TGTGCCAGTAGTATAGTCCAAAGACTAGCGGGGGCGACAGATACGCAGTATTTT.

The chain joins TRBV6-5 to TRBJ1-6; D may be TRBD1 (5 bases). Trimming stripped 0 bases from V and 8 bases from J, with 11 bases between. The CDR3 consists of 15 residues. Germline loops: CDR1 MNHEY, CDR2 SVGAGI. The CDR3: CASSYSGVTDSPLHF. The CDR3 bases are TGTGCCAGCAGTTACTCAGGGGTAACCGATTCACCCCTCCACTTT.